The 13 T cell receptor beta chains in this list originate from one sample, sequenced in a study of T cell responses to AZD1222 COVID-19 vaccine. The method was immunoSEQ multiplex PCR; TCRdb's version includes in-frame clones alone and lacks a portion of them. The table includes some 140,000 clones, about 92% detected once. The sequencing here drew on peripheral blood, taken on day 0 of AZD1222 vaccination. The receptors come from an adult in good health.

This clone was seen only once. The chain has TRBV28 and TRBJ2-5; tentatively, D is TRBD2 (6 bases). CDR1 MDHEN and CDR2 SYDVKM come from the germline V gene. Trimming stripped 6 bases from V and 13 bases from J, with 18 bases between. There are 12 residues in the CDR3. CDR3 protein: CASSTLGLPVYF. The DNA of the CDR3 is TGTGCCAGCAGCACCCTGGGACTCCCGGTGTACTTC.

The chain joins TRBV30 to TRBJ2-1; 8 nucleotides match TRBD1. The CDR3 has 17 residues. CDR1 is GTSNPN, CDR2 SVGIG, per germline (reference sequence). With 0 bases clipped from V and 8 bases from J, the junction kept 15 bases outside the gene matches. The CDR3 here is CAWSVLFGQGIGDEQFF. DNA of the CDR3: TGTGCCTGGAGTGTACTTTTCGGACAGGGTATAGGTGATGAGCAGTTCTTC.

This chain joins TRBV12-3 or TRBV12-4 and TRBJ2-7, with D hard to call. The CDR3 contains 13 residues. V was cut by 3 bases and J by 3 bases, with 9 bases left in between. As DNA, the CDR3 is TGTGCCAGCAGTTTCCCCCCACGCTACGAGCAGTACTTC. Residues: CASSFPPRYEQYF.

This sequence joins TRBV9 and TRBJ2-5, with D perhaps given as TRBD1 or TRBD2 (5 bases each). V was cut by 4 bases and J by 4 bases, with 17 bases left in between. The CDR3 spans 15 residues. Looked up from germline, CDR1 is SGDLS and CDR2 is YYNGEE. The DNA of the CDR3 is TGTGCCAGCAGCACCGCCGGGACCCCAATAGAGACCCAGTACTTC. Its protein is CASSTAGTPIETQYF.

This clone was found once. An end of the junction differs from the germline gene, which may be a read error. The chain recombines TRBV30 with TRBJ1-6; D gene ambiguous. The CDR3 consists of 14 residues. Germline CDR1 and CDR2: GTSNPN and SVGIG (reference sequence). The CDR3 DNA reads TGTGCTTGGACCCCCAGCTCCTATAATTCACCCCTCCACTTT. As protein: CAWTPSSYNSPLHF.

The genes are TRBV28 and TRBJ2-5; D might be TRBD2 (7 bases). CDR1 is MDHEN, CDR2 SYDVKM, per germline. This CDR3 comprises 17 residues. V shed 4 bases and J shed 5 bases, with 23 bases lying between them. In nucleotides, the CDR3 is TGTGCCAGCAGTTCATTAGCTTGGGGGGGGGCTCGGGAGACCCAGTACTTC. Translation: CASSSLAWGGARETQYF.

The chain is built from TRBV21-1 and TRBJ2-2; the table's TRBD2 call for D was not verified on the DNA. TRBV21-1 is marked as a pseudogene. CDR3 length: 16 residues. CDR3 in DNA: TGTGCCAGGGTGACTAGCGGGACATTGAACACCGGGGAGCTGTTTTTT. Translating it yields CARVTSGTLNTGELFF.

This chain joins TRBV14 and TRBJ2-7, with TRBD2 identical over 7 bases. Germline CDR1 SGHDN, CDR2 FVKESK. The CDR3 spans 16 residues. The J segment lost 3 bases and the V segment lost 5 bases, leaving 13 bases of the junction unmatched. CDR3 DNA sequence: TGTGCCAGCAGCTCAACCGGGACTACGCCATTCTACGAGCAGTACTTC. This codes for CASSSTGTTPFYEQYF.

The rearrangement links TRBV29-1 to TRBJ2-7; 9 bases are shared with TRBD2. This CDR3 is 15 amino acids long. Germline lookup yields CDR1 SQVTM and CDR2 ANQGSEA. J was trimmed by 3 bases and V by 0 bases; bases with no gene match: 6. CDR3 region: CSVEEASGVFYEQYF. CDR3 nucleotide sequence: TGCAGCGTTGAAGAGGCTAGCGGGGTTTTCTACGAGCAGTACTTC.

This chain links TRBV7-3 with TRBJ1-2; 9 bases line up with TRBD1. The V segment lost 3 bases and the J segment 4 bases; nucleotides outside the gene matches: 3. The CDR3 is 14 amino acids. Germline values: CDR1 SGHTA, CDR2 FQGTGA. DNA of the CDR3: TGTGCCAGCAGCTTGACAGGGGGGCCCTATGGCTACACCTTC. Encoded protein: CASSLTGGPYGYTF.

In this sample, this clone turned up a few times. CDR3 residues: CAWGISRGGLTGELFF. The CDR3 DNA is TGTGCCTGGGGGATTAGTAGGGGAGGGCTCACCGGGGAGCTGTTTTTT. V usage is TRBV30 and J usage is TRBJ2-2; 7 positions agree with TRBD2. With 5 bases clipped from V and 4 bases from J, the junction kept 13 bases outside the gene matches. CDR3 length: 16 residues. Looked up from germline, CDR1 is GTSNPN and CDR2 is SVGIG (reference sequence).

The V gene is TRBV27, the J gene TRBJ1-6, with TRBD1 matching 10 bases. This CDR3 region has 13 residues. V lost 4 bases, J lost 10 bases, and 1 base stayed unmatched. Germline V gives CDR1 MNHEY, CDR2 SMNVEV (reference sequence). The CDR3 sequence is CASSWTGGSPLHF. CDR3 bases: TGTGCCAGCAGTTGGACAGGGGGATCACCCCTCCACTTT.

This clone has only one observation. The rearrangement links TRBV12-3 or TRBV12-4 to TRBJ1-5; no clear D. The germline V and J ends were trimmed by 7 bases and 3 bases, with 10 bases remaining between them. The CDR3 has 13 residues. This CDR3 is CASTGSLNQPQHF. In DNA, the CDR3 is TGTGCCAGCACGGGAAGCCTCAATCAGCCCCAGCATTTT.